This T cell receptor (beta chain) came from a study of Tregs in tolerant kidney transplant recipients. V was clipped by 1 base and J by 6 bases, with 12 bases between them. The CDR3 extends over 15 amino acids. Germline V gene data show CDR1 as SGHVS and CDR2 as FNYEAQ. This clone was counted a few times. Generated by immunoSEQ multiplex PCR, the TCRdb table keeps only in-frame clones and is missing some. The data contain tens of thousands of clones, 93% of them singletons. The chain uses TRBV7-6 and TRBJ1-4, with D unclear. Sequenced material: CD4+ T cells from blood, taken before the transplant. The sequence derives from a human donor who received a combined kidney and bone marrow transplant. CDR3 DNA: TGTGCCAGCAGCTTAGGGCCGTCTCTCGATGAAAAACTGTTTTTT. Amino acid sequence: CASSLGPSLDEKLFF.